The clone carrying this TCR beta chain was picked up one time. The same CDR3 also results from other DNA sequences found in this sample. These data come from a study of blood T cell repertoires in COVID-19. As for the study in general: The origin of the acute and convalescent COVID-19 samples was the United States, Italy and Spain.

Original processing methods: Reference gene primer amplification yielded estimated nucleated cell counts. This table comes from immunoSEQ multiplex PCR, and its TCRdb copy is limited to in-frame clones, with some not included. Clone size and the V and J calls come from that table; the DNA yielded D and trimming. Seen here are approximately 480,000 clones, approximately 90% observed once, and the top ten hold roughly 0.7%. CDR1 is GTSNPN and CDR2 is SVGIG in the germline V gene (reference sequence). CDR3 size: 11 residues. V was trimmed by 0 bases and J by 7 bases, leaving 6 bases between them. Participant ages covered about 18 to 89 years across about two dozen US areas.

The sequenced sample was PBMCs or T cells enriched from blood (not recorded which). The receptor was isolated from a woman in her late teens or twenties who had recovered from COVID-19. This sequence joins TRBV30 and TRBJ1-2; D unclear. CDR3 nucleotides: TGTGCCTGGAGTGTGGGCAGTGGCTACACCTTC. Its protein product is CAWSVGSGYTF.